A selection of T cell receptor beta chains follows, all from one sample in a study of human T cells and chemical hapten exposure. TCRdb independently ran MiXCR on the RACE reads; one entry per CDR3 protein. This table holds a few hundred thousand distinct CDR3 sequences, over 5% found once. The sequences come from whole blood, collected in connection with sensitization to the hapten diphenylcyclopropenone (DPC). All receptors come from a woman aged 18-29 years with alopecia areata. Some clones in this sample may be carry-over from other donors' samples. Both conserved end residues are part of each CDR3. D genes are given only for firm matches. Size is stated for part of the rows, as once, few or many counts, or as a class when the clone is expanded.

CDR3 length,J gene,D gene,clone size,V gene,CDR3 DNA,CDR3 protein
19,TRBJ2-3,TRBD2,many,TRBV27,TGTGCCAGCAGTTTGATTTCTGGCGGGGGGGCTTGGGGCACAGATACGCAGTATTTT,CASSLISGGGAWGTDTQYF
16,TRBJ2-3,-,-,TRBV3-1,TGTGCCAACAGCCAAGGGGGTTACTTAGCCACAGATACGCAGTATTTT,CANSQGGYLATDTQYF
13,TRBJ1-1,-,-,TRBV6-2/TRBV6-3,TGTGCCAGCAGTTACGGGAGTATCACTGAAGCTTTCTTT,CASSYGSITEAFF
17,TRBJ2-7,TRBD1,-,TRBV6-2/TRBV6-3,TGTGCCAGCAGTTACGCGAGACAGGGGGCGCGTCAGTACGAGCAGTACTTC,CASSYARQGARQYEQYF
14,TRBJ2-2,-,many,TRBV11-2,TGTGCCAGCAGCCTGGGTTCCTACACCGGGGAGCTGTTTTTT,CASSLGSYTGELFF
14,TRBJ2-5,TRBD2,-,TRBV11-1,TGTGCCAGCAGCTCCGGACTAGATCAAGAGACCCAGTACTTC,CASSSGLDQETQYF
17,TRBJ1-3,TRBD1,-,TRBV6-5,TGTGCCAGCAGTTACGGACAGGGACCCCTCTCTGGAAACACCATATATTTT,CASSYGQGPLSGNTIYF
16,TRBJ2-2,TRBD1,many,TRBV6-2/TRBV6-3,TGTGCCAGCAGTTCGCCGGGACAGCCGAACACCGGGGAGCTGTTTTTT,CASSSPGQPNTGELFF
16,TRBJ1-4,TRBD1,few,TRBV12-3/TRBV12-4,TGTGCCAGCAGTTCCGCGACAGGGGGCGGGGATGAAAAACTGTTTTTT,CASSSATGGGDEKLFF
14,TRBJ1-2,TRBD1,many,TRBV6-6,TGTGCCAGCAGAGACGGGACAGGGAACTATGGCTACACCTTC,CASRDGTGNYGYTF
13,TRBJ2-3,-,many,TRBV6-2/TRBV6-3,TGTGCCAGCAGTTACCACTCGGGGGAGTGGCAGTATTTT,CASSYHSGEWQYF
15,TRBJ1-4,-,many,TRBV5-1,TGCGCCAGCAGCTTGTATGGCGCAGAGAATGAAAAACTGTTTTTT,CASSLYGAENEKLFF
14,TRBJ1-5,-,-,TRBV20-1,TGCAGTGCTAGAGATTCGCGTAGCAATCAGCCCCAGCATTTT,CSARDSRSNQPQHF
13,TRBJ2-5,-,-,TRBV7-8,TGTGCCAGCAGCATCAAGTTACAAGAGACCCAGTACTTC,CASSIKLQETQYF
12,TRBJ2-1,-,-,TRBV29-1,TGCAGTTCACAGGAGGCCTACAATGAGCAGTTCTTC,CSSQEAYNEQFF
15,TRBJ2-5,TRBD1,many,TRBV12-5,TGTGCTAGTGGCCGGGGACAGGGGAGTCTGGAGACCCAGTACTTC,CASGRGQGSLETQYF
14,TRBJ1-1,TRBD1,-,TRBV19,TGTGCCAGTAGTACCGGACAGGGGAAGACTGAAGCTTTCTTT,CASSTGQGKTEAFF
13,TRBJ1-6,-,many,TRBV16,TGTGCCAGCAGCCAGGGGATTGATTCACCCCTCCACTTT,CASSQGIDSPLHF
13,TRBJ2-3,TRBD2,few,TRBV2,TGTGCCAGCAGTGTAGGGACTAGCTATACGCAGTATTTT,CASSVGTSYTQYF
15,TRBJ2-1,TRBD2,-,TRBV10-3,TGTGCCGTCAACCCGACTAGCGGGGCTGACAATGAGCAGTTCTTC,CAVNPTSGADNEQFF
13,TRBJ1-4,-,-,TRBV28,TGTGCCAGCCAGGATCGTGCTAATGAAAAACTGTTTTTT,CASQDRANEKLFF
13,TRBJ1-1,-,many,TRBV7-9,TGTGCCAGCAGCTTAGAGGGGAACACTGAAGCTTTCTTT,CASSLEGNTEAFF
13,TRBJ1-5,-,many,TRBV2,TGTGCCAGCAGTGACAGGTACAATCAGCCCCAGCATTTT,CASSDRYNQPQHF
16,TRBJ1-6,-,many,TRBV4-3,TGCGCCAGCAGCCAAGGGGGAGGAGGCCGGGCCTCACCCCTCCACTTT,CASSQGGGGRASPLHF
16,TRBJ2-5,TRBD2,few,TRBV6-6,TGTGCCAGCAGTTACGCTAGCGGGGGGTCTGGAGAGACCCAGTACTTC,CASSYASGGSGETQYF
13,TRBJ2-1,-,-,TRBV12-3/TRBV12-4,TGTGCCAGCACCCGGGGAGGAGCGCAAGGACAGTTCTTC,CASTRGGAQGQFF
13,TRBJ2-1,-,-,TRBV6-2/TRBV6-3,TGTGCCAGCAGCTGGACAGTTTACAATGAGCAGTTCTTC,CASSWTVYNEQFF
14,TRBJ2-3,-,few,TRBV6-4,TGTGCCAGCAGTGCCGGGACCGAAGGGGATACGCAGTATTTT,CASSAGTEGDTQYF
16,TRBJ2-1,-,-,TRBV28,TGTGCCTCCTCTAGTGGGGCCATGTACCACTCTGATGAGCAGTTCTTC,CASSSGAMYHSDEQFF
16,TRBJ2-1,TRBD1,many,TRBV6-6,TGTGCCAGCAGTTTGGGGGGGACAGGGGGATACAATGAGCAGTTCTTC,CASSLGGTGGYNEQFF
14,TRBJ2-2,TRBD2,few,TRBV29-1,TGCAGCCTGGTGGGGGGGGCGAACACCGGGGAGCTGTTTTTT,CSLVGGANTGELFF
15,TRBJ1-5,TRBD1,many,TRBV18,TGTGCCAGCTCACCCGACGCAGGGGGCCTTCAGCCCCAGCATTTT,CASSPDAGGLQPQHF
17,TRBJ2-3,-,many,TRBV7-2,TGTGCCAGCAGCTTAAGGTATCGCGGACAGTCCACAGATACGCAGTATTTT,CASSLRYRGQSTDTQYF
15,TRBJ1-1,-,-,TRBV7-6,TGTGCCAGCAGCTTAGGTAGACCCCCGAATACTGAAGCTTTCTTT,CASSLGRPPNTEAFF
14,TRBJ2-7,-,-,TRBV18,TGTGCCAGCTCACCGTCCGGGACGAGCCAAAACAAGTACTTC,CASSPSGTSQNKYF
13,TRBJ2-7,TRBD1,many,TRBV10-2,TGCGCCAGCAGTGACAGGGGGCTTTTCGAGCAGTACTTC,CASSDRGLFEQYF
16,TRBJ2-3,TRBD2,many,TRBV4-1,TGCGCCAGCAGGACGACGAGCGGGGGAAGCACAGATACGCAGTATTTT,CASRTTSGGSTDTQYF
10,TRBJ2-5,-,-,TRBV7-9,TGTGCCAGCCATAAAGAGACCCAGTACTTC,CASHKETQYF
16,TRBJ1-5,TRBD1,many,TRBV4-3,TGCGCCAGCAGCCAAGATCTGGGACAGGCAGATCAGCCCCAGCATTTT,CASSQDLGQADQPQHF
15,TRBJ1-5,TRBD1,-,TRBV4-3,TGCGCCAGCAGCCAAACCGGGACAGGGGACCAGCCCCAGCATTTT,CASSQTGTGDQPQHF
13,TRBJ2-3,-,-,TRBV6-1,TGTGCCAGCAGTGGCGGACCCGCTGATACGCAGTATTTT,CASSGGPADTQYF
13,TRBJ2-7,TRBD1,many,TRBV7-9,TGTGCCAGCAGCTTTGACAGGGAGTACGAGCAGTACTTC,CASSFDREYEQYF